This T cell receptor beta chain originates from a study of blood T cell repertoires in COVID-19. Study at large: Sites in the United States, Italy and Spain provided acute and convalescent COVID-19 samples. Nucleic acid was either cDNA or gDNA, and it came from T cells, B-cell-depleted T cells, or PBMCs.

Original data processing: It was from reference gene primer amplification that nucleated cell counts were estimated. Clones were read by immunoSEQ multiplex PCR, and TCRdb kept only the in-frame ones, dropping some. Clone size and V and J calls were adopted from that table, with D and trimming inferred from the DNA. This sample carries around 110,000 clones, approximately 82% of them seen once, and the ten largest clones take less than 9%. The receptor was isolated from a man aged 65-85 years with active or convalescent COVID-19. The material sequenced was peripheral blood.

The CDR3 DNA reads TGTGCCAGCAGTTTAAGGACAGGGGCCACCGGGGAGCTGTTTTTT. It encodes CASSLRTGATGELFF. V gene TRBV6-2 or TRBV6-3 combines with J gene TRBJ2-2; 9 nucleotides agree with TRBD1. CDR3 length: 15 amino acids. V gave up 4 bases and J gave up 4 bases; unmatched junction bases: 4. The germline V gene encodes CDR1 MNHEY and CDR2 SVGEGT.